A single T cell receptor (beta chain) is shown here with its context. These data are taken from a study of blood T cell repertoires in COVID-19. Overall study: The study drew acute and convalescent COVID-19 samples from the United States, Italy and Spain. T cells, B-cell-depleted T cells, or PBMCs supplied cDNA or gDNA.

Methods used by the authors: Counts of nucleated cells, estimated from reference gene primer amplification, were obtained. The assay was immunoSEQ multiplex PCR, and TCRdb's table has in-frame clones only and misses some. Clone size and V and J calls were adopted from that table, with D and trimming inferred from the DNA. Of approximately 92,000 clones detected, around three quarters appear once; the ten largest clones hold 8.7%. The CDR3 length is 16 residues. The V gene's germline CDR1 is SGHDT and CDR2 YYEEEE. Between the trimmed V and J ends, which lost 0 bases and 4 bases, there was a span of 13 bases.

J is TRBJ2-2 and V is TRBV5-6; D might be TRBD2 (5 bases). This sequence was found in a man aged 50-59 years who had recovered from COVID-19. The material sequenced was peripheral blood. CDR3 DNA: TGTGCCAGCAGCTTGGCGGAGGTAAAGTTCACCGGGGAGCTGTTTTTT. This codes for CASSLAEVKFTGELFF. Supplemented by reference TRBV5-6 and TRBJ2-2, the full variable domain reads DAGVTQSPTHLIKTRGQQVTLRCSPKSGHDTVSWYQQALGQGPQFIFQYYEEEERQRGNFPDRFSGHQFPNYSSELNVNALLLGDSALYLCASSLAEVKFTGELFFGEGSRLTVL.